This paragraph reports one T cell receptor (beta chain). This specimen comes from a study of blood T cell repertoires in COVID-19. Across the whole study: Samples of COVID-19 (acute and convalescent) were obtained from the United States, Italy and Spain. PBMCs, B-cell-depleted T cells, or T cells were the source of the cDNA or gDNA that made up the material.

In the original analysis: From reference gene primer amplification, estimates of nucleated cell counts were derived. The data were produced by immunoSEQ multiplex PCR, yet TCRdb's version contains in-frame clones alone and is incomplete. For V, J and clone size, that table is used; D and trimming come from the DNA. The sample records 65,000 to 95,000 clones, 60% to 85% being singletons. Sequencing input: peripheral blood. This clonotype originated in a human donor in a cohort sampled during active COVID-19.

The CDR3 DNA reads as TGTGCCAGCAGCGCGTTAACAGGGTCTGTGTCAGATACGCAGTATTTT. Translation: CASSALTGSVSDTQYF. This rearrangement joins TRBV7-9 to TRBJ2-3; D is perhaps TRBD1 (6 bases). V gave up 5 bases and J gave up 4 bases, with 19 bases separating them. This CDR3 has 16 amino acids. Germline lookup yields CDR1 SEHNR and CDR2 FQNEAQ (reference sequence).